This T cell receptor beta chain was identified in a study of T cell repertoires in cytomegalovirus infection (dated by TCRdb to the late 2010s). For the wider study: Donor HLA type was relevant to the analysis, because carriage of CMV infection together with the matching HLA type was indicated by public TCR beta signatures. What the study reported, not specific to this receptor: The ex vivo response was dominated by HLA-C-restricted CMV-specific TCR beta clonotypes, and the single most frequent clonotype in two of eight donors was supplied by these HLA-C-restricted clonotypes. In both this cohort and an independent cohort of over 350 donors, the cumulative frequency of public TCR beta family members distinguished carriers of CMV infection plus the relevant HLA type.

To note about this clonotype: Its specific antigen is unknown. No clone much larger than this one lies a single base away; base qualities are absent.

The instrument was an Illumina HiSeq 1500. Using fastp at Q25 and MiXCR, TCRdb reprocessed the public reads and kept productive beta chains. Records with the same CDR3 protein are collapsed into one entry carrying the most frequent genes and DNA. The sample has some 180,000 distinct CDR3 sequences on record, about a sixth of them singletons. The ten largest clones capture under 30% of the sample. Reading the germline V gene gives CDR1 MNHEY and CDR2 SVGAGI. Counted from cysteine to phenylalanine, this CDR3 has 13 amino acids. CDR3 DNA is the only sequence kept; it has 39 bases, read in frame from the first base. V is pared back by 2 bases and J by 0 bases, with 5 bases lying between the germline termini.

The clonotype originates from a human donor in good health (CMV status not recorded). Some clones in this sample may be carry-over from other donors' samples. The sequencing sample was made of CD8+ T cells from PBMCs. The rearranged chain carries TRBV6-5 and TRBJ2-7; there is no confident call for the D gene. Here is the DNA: TGTGCCAGCAGTTACCGGACCTCCTACGAGCAGTACTTC. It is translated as CASSYRTSYEQYF.